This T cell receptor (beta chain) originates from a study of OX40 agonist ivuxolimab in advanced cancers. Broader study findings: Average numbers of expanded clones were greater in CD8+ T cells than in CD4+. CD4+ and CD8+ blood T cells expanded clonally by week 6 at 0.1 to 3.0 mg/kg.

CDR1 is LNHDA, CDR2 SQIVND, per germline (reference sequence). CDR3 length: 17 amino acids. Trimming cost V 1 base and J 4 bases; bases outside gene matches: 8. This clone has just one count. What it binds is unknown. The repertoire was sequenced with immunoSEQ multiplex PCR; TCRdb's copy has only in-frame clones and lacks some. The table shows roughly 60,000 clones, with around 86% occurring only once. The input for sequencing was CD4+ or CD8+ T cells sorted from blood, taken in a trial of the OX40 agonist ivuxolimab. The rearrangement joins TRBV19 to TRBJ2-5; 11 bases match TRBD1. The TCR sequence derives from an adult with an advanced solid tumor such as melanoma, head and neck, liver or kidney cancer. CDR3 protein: CASSIGTGGRMGETQYF. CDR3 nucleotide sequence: TGTGCCAGTAGTATAGGGACAGGGGGCCGGATGGGAGAGACCCAGTACTTC.